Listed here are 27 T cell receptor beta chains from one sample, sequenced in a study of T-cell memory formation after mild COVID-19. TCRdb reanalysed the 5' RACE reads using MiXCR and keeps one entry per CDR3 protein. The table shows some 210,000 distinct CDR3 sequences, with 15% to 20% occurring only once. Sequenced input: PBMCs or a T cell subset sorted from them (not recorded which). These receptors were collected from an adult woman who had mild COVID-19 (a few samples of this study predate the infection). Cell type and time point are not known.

The CDR3 coding sequence is TGTGCCAGCAGTTTAAGCGGGCTTGGTGAAGCTTTCTTT. It codes for CASSLSGLGEAFF. The rearrangement links TRBV12-3 or TRBV12-4 to TRBJ1-1, with unresolved D. The CDR3 covers 13 residues. The ends were cut back, 2 bases at V and 7 bases at J, with 11 bases in the middle.

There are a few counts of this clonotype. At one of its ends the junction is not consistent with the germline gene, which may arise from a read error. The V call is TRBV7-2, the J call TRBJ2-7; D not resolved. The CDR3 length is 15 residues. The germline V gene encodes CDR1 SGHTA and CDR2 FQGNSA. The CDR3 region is CATSSPLPLGYEQYF. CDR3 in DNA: TGTGCCACCAGCTCCCCCCTCCCCCTCGGCTACGAGCAGTACTTC.

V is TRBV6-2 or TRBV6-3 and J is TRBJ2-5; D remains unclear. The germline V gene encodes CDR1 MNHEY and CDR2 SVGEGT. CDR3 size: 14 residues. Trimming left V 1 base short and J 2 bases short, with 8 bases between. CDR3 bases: TGTGCCAGCAGTTACTGGGCAGTTCAAGAGACCCAGTACTTC. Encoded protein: CASSYWAVQETQYF.

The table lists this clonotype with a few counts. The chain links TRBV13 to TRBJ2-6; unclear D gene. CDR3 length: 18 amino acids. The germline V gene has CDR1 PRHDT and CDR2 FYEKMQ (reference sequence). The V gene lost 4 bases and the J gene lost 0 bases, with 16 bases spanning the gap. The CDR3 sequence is CASSYSLGPSSGANVLTF. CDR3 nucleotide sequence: TGTGCCAGCAGCTACTCCCTCGGACCCTCCTCTGGGGCCAACGTCCTGACTTTC.

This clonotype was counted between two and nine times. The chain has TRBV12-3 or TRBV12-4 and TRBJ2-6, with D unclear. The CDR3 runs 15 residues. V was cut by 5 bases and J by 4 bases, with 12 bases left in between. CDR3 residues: CASSPHVRGANVLTF. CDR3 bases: TGTGCCAGCAGTCCACATGTGAGAGGGGCCAACGTCCTGACTTTC.

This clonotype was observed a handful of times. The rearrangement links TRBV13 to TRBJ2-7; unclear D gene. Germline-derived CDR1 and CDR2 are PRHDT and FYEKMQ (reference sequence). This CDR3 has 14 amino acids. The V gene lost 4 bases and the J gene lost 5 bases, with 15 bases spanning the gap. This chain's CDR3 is CASSWRGWANEQYF. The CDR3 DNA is TGTGCCAGCAGCTGGAGAGGATGGGCGAACGAGCAGTACTTC.

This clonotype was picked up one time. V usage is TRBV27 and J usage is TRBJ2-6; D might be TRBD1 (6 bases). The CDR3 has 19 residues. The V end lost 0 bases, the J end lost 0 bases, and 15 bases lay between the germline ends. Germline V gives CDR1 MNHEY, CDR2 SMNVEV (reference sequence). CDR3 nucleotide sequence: TGTGCCAGCAGTTTATCGGGGGCCGGGACCTCCTCTGGGGCCAACGTCCTGACTTTC. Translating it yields CASSLSGAGTSSGANVLTF.

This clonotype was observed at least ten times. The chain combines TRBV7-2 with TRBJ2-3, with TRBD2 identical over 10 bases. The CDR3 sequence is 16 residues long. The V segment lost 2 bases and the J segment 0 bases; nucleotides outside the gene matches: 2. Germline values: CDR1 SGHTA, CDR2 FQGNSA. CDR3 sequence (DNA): TGTGCCAGCAGCTTAAGCGGGAGGGCTAGCACAGATACGCAGTATTTT. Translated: CASSLSGRASTDTQYF.

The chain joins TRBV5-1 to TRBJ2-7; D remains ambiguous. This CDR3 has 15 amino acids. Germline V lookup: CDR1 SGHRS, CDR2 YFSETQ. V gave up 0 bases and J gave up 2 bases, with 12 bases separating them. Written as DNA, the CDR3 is TGCGCCAGCAGCTTGGAGCCTGGGGATACCTACGAGCAGTACTTC. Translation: CASSLEPGDTYEQYF.

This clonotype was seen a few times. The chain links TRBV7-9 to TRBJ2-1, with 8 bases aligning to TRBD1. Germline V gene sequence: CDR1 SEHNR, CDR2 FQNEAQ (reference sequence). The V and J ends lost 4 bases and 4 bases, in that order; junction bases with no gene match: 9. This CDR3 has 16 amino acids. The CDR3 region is CASSSGGGQGYNEQFF. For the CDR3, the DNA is TGTGCCAGCAGCTCGGGTGGCGGACAGGGTTACAATGAGCAGTTCTTC.

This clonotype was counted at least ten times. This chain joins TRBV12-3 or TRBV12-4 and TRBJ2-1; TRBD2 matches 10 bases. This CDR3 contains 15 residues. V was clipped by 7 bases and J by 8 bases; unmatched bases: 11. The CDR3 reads CASTTSSGSIYEQFF. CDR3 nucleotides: TGTGCCAGCACTACCTCTAGCGGGAGTATCTATGAGCAGTTCTTC.

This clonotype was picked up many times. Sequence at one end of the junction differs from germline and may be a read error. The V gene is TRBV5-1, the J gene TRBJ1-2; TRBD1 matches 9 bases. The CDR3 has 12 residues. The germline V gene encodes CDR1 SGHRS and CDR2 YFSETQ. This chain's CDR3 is CASSDGTGSRAF. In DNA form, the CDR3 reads TGCGCCAGCAGCGATGGGACAGGGTCCCGTGCCTTC.

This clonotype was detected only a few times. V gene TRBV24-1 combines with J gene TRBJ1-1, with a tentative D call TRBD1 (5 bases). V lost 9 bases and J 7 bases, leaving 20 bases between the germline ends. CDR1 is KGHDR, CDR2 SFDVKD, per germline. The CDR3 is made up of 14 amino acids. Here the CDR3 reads CATQNSGGGGEAFF. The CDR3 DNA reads TGTGCCACCCAAAACTCCGGGGGGGGTGGTGAAGCTTTCTTT.

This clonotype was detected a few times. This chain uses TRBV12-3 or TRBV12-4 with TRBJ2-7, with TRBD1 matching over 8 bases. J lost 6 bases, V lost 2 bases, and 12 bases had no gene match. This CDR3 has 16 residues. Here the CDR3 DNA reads TGTGCCAGCAGTTTATCGATCCCAATGACAGGGGCCGAGCAGTACTTC. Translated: CASSLSIPMTGAEQYF.

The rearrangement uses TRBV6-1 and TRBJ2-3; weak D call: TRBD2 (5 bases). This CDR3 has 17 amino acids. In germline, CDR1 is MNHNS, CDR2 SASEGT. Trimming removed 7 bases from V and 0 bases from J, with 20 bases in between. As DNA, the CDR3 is TGTGCCAGCAAACCCCCGGGGTGGGGATACAGCACAGATACGCAGTATTTT. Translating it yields CASKPPGWGYSTDTQYF.

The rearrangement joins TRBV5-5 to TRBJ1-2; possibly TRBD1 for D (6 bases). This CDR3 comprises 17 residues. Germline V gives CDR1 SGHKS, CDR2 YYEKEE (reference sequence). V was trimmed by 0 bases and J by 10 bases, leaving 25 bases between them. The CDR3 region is CASSLGPLPGGDGAYTF. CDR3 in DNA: TGTGCCAGCAGCTTGGGGCCCCTCCCGGGGGGCGATGGTGCCTACACCTTC.

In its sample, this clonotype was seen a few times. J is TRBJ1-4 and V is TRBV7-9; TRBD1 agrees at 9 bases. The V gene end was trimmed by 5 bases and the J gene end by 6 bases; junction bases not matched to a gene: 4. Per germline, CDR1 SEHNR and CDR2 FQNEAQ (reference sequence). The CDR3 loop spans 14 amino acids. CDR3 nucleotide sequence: TGTGCCAGCAGCCTACGGGACAGGGATGAAAAACTGTTTTTT. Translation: CASSLRDRDEKLFF.

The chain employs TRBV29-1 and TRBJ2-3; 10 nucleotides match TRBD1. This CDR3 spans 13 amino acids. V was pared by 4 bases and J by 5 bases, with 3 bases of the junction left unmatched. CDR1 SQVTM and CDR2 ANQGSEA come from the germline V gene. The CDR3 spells CSVGQGAGDTQYF. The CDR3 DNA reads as TGCAGCGTTGGACAGGGGGCGGGAGATACGCAGTATTTT.

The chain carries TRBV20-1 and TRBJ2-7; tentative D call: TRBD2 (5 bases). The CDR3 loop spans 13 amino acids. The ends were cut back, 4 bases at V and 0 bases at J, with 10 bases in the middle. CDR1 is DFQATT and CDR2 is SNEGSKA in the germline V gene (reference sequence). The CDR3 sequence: CSAKRGNSYEQYF. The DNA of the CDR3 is TGCAGTGCTAAACGGGGAAACTCCTACGAGCAGTACTTC.

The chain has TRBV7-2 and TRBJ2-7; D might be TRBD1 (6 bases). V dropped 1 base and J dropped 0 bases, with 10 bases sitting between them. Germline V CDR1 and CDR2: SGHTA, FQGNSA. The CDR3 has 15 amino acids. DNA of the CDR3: TGTGCCAGCAGCTTAGTCGCAGGGGCCTCCTACGAGCAGTACTTC. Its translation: CASSLVAGASYEQYF.

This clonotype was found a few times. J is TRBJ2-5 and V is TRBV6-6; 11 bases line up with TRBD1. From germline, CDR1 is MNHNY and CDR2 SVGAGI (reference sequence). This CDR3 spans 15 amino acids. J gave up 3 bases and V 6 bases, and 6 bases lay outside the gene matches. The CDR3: CASRDRGLRKETQYF. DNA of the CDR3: TGTGCCAGCAGGGACAGGGGGCTCAGGAAAGAGACCCAGTACTTC.

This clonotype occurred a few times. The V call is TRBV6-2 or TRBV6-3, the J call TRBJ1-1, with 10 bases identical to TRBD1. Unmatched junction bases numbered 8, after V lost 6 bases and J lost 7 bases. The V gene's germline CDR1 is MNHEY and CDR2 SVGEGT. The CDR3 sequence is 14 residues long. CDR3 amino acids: CASSRDRGRGEAFF. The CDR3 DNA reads TGTGCCAGCAGCCGGGACAGGGGTCGTGGTGAAGCTTTCTTT.

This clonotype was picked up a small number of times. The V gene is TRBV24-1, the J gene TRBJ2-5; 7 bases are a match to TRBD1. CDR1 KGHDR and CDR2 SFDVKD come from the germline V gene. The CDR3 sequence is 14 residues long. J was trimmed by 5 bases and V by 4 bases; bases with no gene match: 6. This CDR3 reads CATSEPTGMETQYF. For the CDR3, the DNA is TGTGCCACCAGTGAGCCGACAGGGATGGAGACCCAGTACTTC.

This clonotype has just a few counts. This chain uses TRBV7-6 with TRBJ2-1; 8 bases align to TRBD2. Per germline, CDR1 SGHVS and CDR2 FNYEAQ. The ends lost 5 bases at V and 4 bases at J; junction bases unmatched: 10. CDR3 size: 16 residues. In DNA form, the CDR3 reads TGTGCCAGCAGCCCCCAGGCGGGAGGATCATACAATGAGCAGTTCTTC. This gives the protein CASSPQAGGSYNEQFF.

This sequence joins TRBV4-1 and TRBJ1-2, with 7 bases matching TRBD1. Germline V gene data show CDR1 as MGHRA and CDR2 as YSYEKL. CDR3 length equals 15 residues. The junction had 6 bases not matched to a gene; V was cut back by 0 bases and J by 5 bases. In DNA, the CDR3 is TGCGCCAGCAGCCAAGATCAGGGGGTTGGGTATGGCTACACCTTC. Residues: CASSQDQGVGYGYTF.

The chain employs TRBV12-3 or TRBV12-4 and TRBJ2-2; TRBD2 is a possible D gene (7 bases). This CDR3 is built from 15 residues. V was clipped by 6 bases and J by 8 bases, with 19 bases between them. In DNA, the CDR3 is TGTGCCAGCAGCCGGGGGCGGGGGCCCGGAGGGGAGCTGTTTTTT. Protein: CASSRGRGPGGELFF.

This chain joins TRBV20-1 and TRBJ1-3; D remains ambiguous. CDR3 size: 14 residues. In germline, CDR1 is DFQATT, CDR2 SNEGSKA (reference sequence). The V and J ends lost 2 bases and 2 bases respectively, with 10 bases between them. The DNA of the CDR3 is TGCAGTGCTAGAATGGAGACACCTGGAAACACCATATATTTT. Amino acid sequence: CSARMETPGNTIYF.